This TCR beta chain was obtained from a study of T cell responses to AZD1222 COVID-19 vaccine. Points from the study as a whole: Unmutated variant regions reportedly attract nearly half of all spike-specific TCRs. Recipients of AZD1222 seropositive at baseline numbered only 6 or 7.

Trimming removed 5 bases from V and 4 bases from J, with 15 bases in between. Germline V gives CDR1 LNHDA, CDR2 SQIVND (reference sequence). The CDR3 extends over 15 amino acids. The assay was immunoSEQ multiplex PCR, and TCRdb's table has in-frame clones only and misses some. This sample has some 95,000 clones, with 89% found just once. This clone was detected only once. What it binds is unknown. The sequenced sample was peripheral blood, obtained on day 0 of MenACWY control vaccination. The TCR originated in an adult in good health. The chain joins TRBV19 to TRBJ1-3; D perhaps matches TRBD1 (5 bases). The CDR3 loop reads CASSGPRDAGNTIYF. Here the CDR3 DNA reads TGTGCCAGTAGTGGACCCCGGGACGCGGGAAACACCATATATTTT.